This T cell receptor beta chain derives from a study of blood T cell repertoires in COVID-19. Looking at the study overall: Material from acute and convalescent COVID-19 was sourced from the United States, Italy and Spain. Sources were T cells, B-cell-depleted T cells, or PBMCs; the material itself was cDNA or gDNA.

The V end was cut by 6 bases, the J end by 0 bases, with 3 bases between. Germline-derived CDR1 and CDR2 are SEHNR and FQNEAQ (reference sequence). The CDR3 has 12 amino acids. Under the authors' procedure: Researchers report that nucleated cell counts were estimated from reference gene primer amplification. The repertoire was sequenced with immunoSEQ multiplex PCR; TCRdb's copy has only in-frame clones and lacks some. V and J calls and clone size come straight from that table; D and trimming were deduced from the DNA. The sample holds more than 60,000 clones, almost 85% seen once. The sequenced sample consisted of peripheral blood. The clonotype originates from a human donor in a cohort sampled during active COVID-19. The J gene is TRBJ1-3, the V gene TRBV7-9; D is unresolved. Written as DNA, the CDR3 is TGTGCCAGCAGGAGCTCTGGAAACACCATATATTTT. Residues: CASRSSGNTIYF. Together with reference TRBV7-9 and TRBJ1-3, the CDR3 gives the full variable domain: DTGVSQNPRHKITKRGQNVTFRCDPISEHNRLYWYRQTLGQGPEFLTYFQNEAQLEKSRLLSDRFSAERPKGSFSTLEIQRTEQGDSAMYLCASRSSGNTIYFGEGSWLTVV.